This T cell receptor beta chain was recovered during a study of cytomegalovirus exposure and HLA in healthy donors. Trimming took 2 bases from V and 7 from J, leaving 14 bases between them. The CDR3 consists of 15 residues. Germline V CDR1 and CDR2: MGHRA, YSYEKL. PCR used 60 Vbeta primers and 13 Jbeta primers. The repertoire was sequenced with immunoSEQ multiplex PCR; TCRdb's copy has only in-frame clones and lacks some. The profile shows 150,000 or so clones, over 60% of them singletons. This clonotype originated in a woman aged 18-29 years in good health and CMV-seronegative. The V and J genes are TRBV4-1 and TRBJ1-4; D is undetermined. Material for sequencing was PBMCs. The CDR3 loop reads CASSQIPEEFEKLFF. CDR3 coding DNA: TGCGCCAGCAGCCAAATTCCAGAGGAGTTTGAAAAACTGTTTTTT.